Shown below are 32 T cell receptor beta chains from a single sample sequenced in a study of T cell clonotyping in hematopoietic cell transplantation. Clones were read by immunoSEQ multiplex PCR, and TCRdb kept only the in-frame ones, dropping some. This sample has approximately 7,200 clones, with 88% found just once. The source was PBMCs, collected 100 days after allogeneic stem cell transplant. The origin of the receptors is a male patient in his late teens or twenties who had an allogeneic stem cell transplant from a related donor, so the T cells may come from the graft donor. Some clones in this sample may be carry-over from other donors' samples.

The chain combines TRBV29-1 with TRBJ1-1; D not resolved. The ends were cut back, 0 bases at V and 7 bases at J, with 12 bases in the middle. CDR3 length: 13 amino acids. Germline V gives CDR1 SQVTM, CDR2 ANQGSEA. CDR3 in DNA: TGCAGCGTTGAAGATCGGTCGGACGTTGAAGCTTTCTTT. It yields the protein CSVEDRSDVEAFF.

The chain couples TRBV11-3 to TRBJ2-7; TRBD1 might be the D (6 bases). The CDR3 runs 13 residues. With 1 base removed from V and 6 bases from J, the gap between germline ends came to 10 bases. Germline CDR1 is SGHNT and CDR2 is YENEEA. CDR3 DNA sequence: TGTGCCAGCAGCTTAGCTCAGGGGTCCGAGCAGTACGTC. Its translation is CASSLAQGSEQYV.

This clone was observed a few times. The CDR3 DNA reads TGTGCCATCAGTGGTGGACAGTTGGATTCACCCCTCCACTTT. It is translated as CAISGGQLDSPLHF. The chain has TRBV10-3 and TRBJ1-6; D perhaps matches TRBD1 (6 bases). The CDR3 is 14 amino acids. Germline values: CDR1 ENHRY, CDR2 SYGVKD. The V and J ends lost 4 bases and 8 bases respectively, with 12 bases between them.

The chain couples TRBV10-3 to TRBJ1-2; D gene uncertain. The V end was cut by 4 bases, the J end by 4 bases, with 19 bases between. Germline V gene sequence: CDR1 ENHRY, CDR2 SYGVKD. This CDR3 region has 16 residues. CDR3 DNA sequence: TGTGCCATCAGTGGACCCCTCGACATAAGCCGCTATGGCTACACCTTC. Translation gives CAISGPLDISRYGYTF.

This rearrangement joins TRBV19 to TRBJ2-3; weak D call: TRBD2 (5 bases). The CDR3 spans 16 residues. Germline CDR1 and CDR2: LNHDA and SQIVND (reference sequence). V was pared by 6 bases and J by 1 base, with 17 bases between. The CDR3 region has the DNA TGTGCCAGTAGCCGCCTTGCGGGCCAGGGCACAGATACGCAGTATTTT. Translated: CASSRLAGQGTDTQYF.

A single count supports this clone. This sequence joins TRBV5-6 and TRBJ2-2, with D possibly being TRBD1 (5 bases). This CDR3 is built from 13 residues. Trimming pared 5 bases from V and 5 bases from J, leaving 10 bases between. The germline gives CDR1 SGHDT, CDR2 YYEEEE. The CDR3 nucleotides read TGTGCCAGCAGACTCAGGGTTACCGGGGAGCTGTTTTTT. This codes for CASRLRVTGELFF.

J is TRBJ2-2 and V is TRBV10-1; D uncertain. The V end was cut by 1 base, the J end by 6 bases, with 3 bases between. This CDR3 is 12 amino acids long. Germline CDR1 reads WNHNN; CDR2 reads SYGVQD (reference sequence). The CDR3 loop is CASSELAGELFF. Written as DNA, the CDR3 is TGCGCCAGCAGTGAGTTAGCCGGGGAGCTGTTTTTT.

The V gene is TRBV9, the J gene TRBJ2-1; unclear D gene. The CDR3 is 11 amino acids. Looked up from germline, CDR1 is SGDLS and CDR2 is YYNGEE. The ends were cut back, 5 bases at V and 7 bases at J, with 7 bases in the middle. The CDR3 spells CASSIQNEQFF. The CDR3 nucleotides read TGTGCCAGCAGTATACAGAATGAGCAGTTCTTC.

The chain couples TRBV19 to TRBJ2-3, with no clear D. Trimming left V 4 bases short and J 2 bases short, with 13 bases between. The CDR3 is made up of 15 amino acids. Germline V lookup: CDR1 LNHDA, CDR2 SQIVND (reference sequence). In nucleotides, the CDR3 is TGTGCCAGTAGTAGAATGACGGACGACACAGATACGCAGTATTTT. The encoded protein is CASSRMTDDTDTQYF.

This clone was seen only once. The V and J genes are TRBV7-2 and TRBJ1-1, with unresolved D. The CDR3 consists of 12 residues. Germline loops: CDR1 SGHTA, CDR2 FQGNSA. Trimming took off 1 base at V and 11 bases at J, with 11 bases between the two ends. The CDR3: CASSLGTSLAFF. CDR3 nucleotides: TGTGCCAGCAGCTTAGGCACATCTTTGGCTTTCTTT.

Note on this clone: The same CDR3 also results from other DNA sequences found in this sample. The chain couples TRBV7-2 to TRBJ2-5, with 11 bases fitting TRBD2. This CDR3 is 14 amino acids long. CDR1 SGHTA and CDR2 FQGNSA come from the germline V gene. Trimming at V came to 4 bases and at J to 3 bases, leaving 1 base not matched to a gene. CDR3 amino acids: CASSSGLAEETQYF. CDR3 nucleotide sequence: TGTGCCAGCAGCTCGGGACTAGCGGAAGAGACCCAGTACTTC.

This chain uses TRBV19 with TRBJ2-6; D uncertain. Looked up from germline, CDR1 is LNHDA and CDR2 is SQIVND (reference sequence). V was shortened by 5 bases and J by 0 bases, with 8 bases between the two germline ends. The CDR3 has 15 residues. The CDR3 DNA sequence: TGTGCCAGTAGTGTCCAGTCCTCTGGGGCCAACGTCCTGACTTTC. Translating gives CASSVQSSGANVLTF. Variable domain in full (rest from reference TRBV19 and TRBJ2-6): DGGITQSPKYLFRKEGQNVTLSCEQNLNHDAMYWYRQDPGQGLRLIYYSQIVNDFQKGDIAEGYSVSREKKESFPLTVTSAQKNPTAFYLCASSVQSSGANVLTFGAGSRLTVL.

V and J are TRBV7-2 and TRBJ2-1, with 7 bases fitting TRBD2. With 1 base clipped from V and 8 bases from J, the junction kept 8 bases outside the gene matches. The length of the CDR3 is 15 residues. Germline lookup yields CDR1 SGHTA and CDR2 FQGNSA. In DNA, the CDR3 is TGTGCCAGCAGCTTAGGCGGGAGTCGGTTGGATGAGCAGTTCTTC. Translated, it gives CASSLGGSRLDEQFF.

This clone appeared once. This chain uses TRBV10-3 with TRBJ2-5; D is unclear. The CDR3 sequence is 13 residues long. CDR1 and CDR2 from the germline V gene are ENHRY and SYGVKD. V lost 5 bases and J 4 bases, leaving 11 bases between the germline ends. CDR3 sequence: CAISSRPAETQYF. CDR3 sequence (DNA): TGTGCCATCAGTTCCCGGCCCGCAGAGACCCAGTACTTC.

A few counts support this clone. This chain connects TRBV4-1 to TRBJ1-1, with 7 bases matching TRBD1. The V gene end was trimmed by 1 base and the J gene end by 7 bases; junction bases not matched to a gene: 12. The CDR3 covers 16 residues. Germline-derived CDR1 and CDR2 are MGHRA and YSYEKL. As DNA, the CDR3 is TGCGCCAGCAGCCAAGTCCTTCAGGGGGAAAGGGTTGAAGCTTTCTTT. Protein: CASSQVLQGERVEAFF.

The chain joins TRBV27 to TRBJ1-4; D may be TRBD1 (5 bases). This CDR3 has 15 residues. V was shortened by 6 bases and J by 7 bases, with 18 bases between the two germline ends. The germline V gene encodes CDR1 MNHEY and CDR2 SMNVEV (reference sequence). The CDR3 region is CASREAGTWGEKLFF. In DNA form, the CDR3 reads TGTGCCAGCAGGGAAGCCGGGACCTGGGGTGAAAAACTGTTTTTT.

The rearrangement joins TRBV7-9 to TRBJ2-1; TRBD2 might be the D (5 bases). The length of the CDR3 is 16 residues. The V and J ends lost 4 bases and 4 bases respectively, with 17 bases between them. Germline V gene lookup returns CDR1 SEHNR and CDR2 FQNEAQ (reference sequence). The CDR3 region has the DNA TGTGCCAGCAGCTCCTGGGCTGAGGAGGCATACAATGAGCAGTTCTTC. This translates into CASSSWAEEAYNEQFF.

This rearrangement joins TRBV2 to TRBJ1-4; no clear D gene. The CDR3 is 13 residues long. The V end was cut by 7 bases, the J end by 8 bases, with 14 bases between. Per germline, CDR1 SNHLY and CDR2 FYNNEI. The CDR3 reads CASTNNVREKLFF. The CDR3 bases are TGTGCCAGCACCAACAACGTTCGGGAAAAACTGTTTTTT.

V usage is TRBV6-1 and J usage is TRBJ2-5, with TRBD2 matching over 11 bases. Germline V lookup: CDR1 MNHNS, CDR2 SASEGT. The CDR3 is 15 residues long. The V gene end was trimmed by 4 bases and the J gene end by 5 bases; junction bases not matched to a gene: 6. DNA of the CDR3: TGTGCCAGCAGTGTCACTAGCGGGAGTATGGAGACCCAGTACTTC. This translates into CASSVTSGSMETQYF.

The chain combines TRBV19 with TRBJ2-6, with D perhaps TRBD1 (5 bases). The V gene's germline CDR1 is LNHDA and CDR2 SQIVND (reference sequence). The CDR3 has 15 amino acids. V was cut by 2 bases and J by 0 bases, with 5 bases left in between. The CDR3 sequence: CASSIRGSGANVLTF. CDR3 DNA: TGTGCCAGTAGTATAAGGGGCTCTGGGGCCAACGTCCTGACTTTC. The variable domain in full, with the rest retrieved from reference TRBV19 and TRBJ2-6, is DGGITQSPKYLFRKEGQNVTLSCEQNLNHDAMYWYRQDPGQGLRLIYYSQIVNDFQKGDIAEGYSVSREKKESFPLTVTSAQKNPTAFYLCASSIRGSGANVLTFGAGSRLTVL.

This clone occurred once. This rearrangement joins TRBV11-3 to TRBJ1-3; TRBD1 is a possible D gene (5 bases). Germline V gene data show CDR1 as SGHNT and CDR2 as YENEEA. The CDR3 sequence is 18 residues long. V was trimmed by 2 bases and J by 0 bases, leaving 17 bases between them. CDR3 sequence (DNA): TGTGCCAGCAGCTTAAAGGGTCGGGGCGCCTTCTCTGGAAACACCATATATTTT. Translating it yields CASSLKGRGAFSGNTIYF.

The chain is built from TRBV30 and TRBJ2-1, with TRBD2 identical over 8 bases. This CDR3 region has 14 residues. CDR1 GTSNPN and CDR2 SVGIG come from the germline V gene (reference sequence). The J segment lost 4 bases and the V segment lost 2 bases, leaving 4 bases of the junction unmatched. The CDR3 is CAWSSGRSYNEQFF. CDR3 in DNA: TGTGCCTGGAGTAGCGGGAGAAGTTACAATGAGCAGTTCTTC.

This clone was observed a few times. The chain is built from TRBV5-6 and TRBJ1-2; TRBD1 might be the D (5 bases). The CDR3 runs 12 residues. CDR1 is SGHDT, CDR2 YYEEEE, per germline. Between the trimmed V and J ends, which lost 0 bases and 7 bases, there was a span of 7 bases. CDR3 protein: CASSLAGFGYTF. The CDR3 nucleotides are TGTGCCAGCAGCTTGGCAGGGTTTGGCTACACCTTC.

J is TRBJ1-5 and V is TRBV7-2, with D hard to call. The CDR3 spans 16 residues. Trimming took 5 bases from V and 10 from J, leaving 24 bases between them. Germline CDR1 and CDR2: SGHTA and FQGNSA. In DNA form, the CDR3 reads TGTGCCAGCAGCCTCGCGGAGGGCCTACCTGGGTTCCCCCAGCATTTT. Its protein product is CASSLAEGLPGFPQHF.

This clone has more than one count but fewer than ten. The chain combines TRBV7-9 with TRBJ1-2; D unclear. CDR3 length equals 15 residues. Per germline, CDR1 SEHNR and CDR2 FQNEAQ (reference sequence). The germline V and J ends were trimmed by 3 bases and 1 base, with 12 bases remaining between them. CDR3 protein: CASSFPGGYNYGYTF. The DNA for the CDR3 is TGTGCCAGCAGCTTTCCCGGAGGCTATAACTATGGCTACACCTTC. Complete variable domain (other parts from reference TRBV7-9 and TRBJ1-2): DTGVSQNPRHKITKRGQNVTFRCDPISEHNRLYWYRQTLGQGPEFLTYFQNEAQLEKSRLLSDRFSAERPKGSFSTLEIQRTEQGDSAMYLCASSFPGGYNYGYTFGSGTRLTVV.

The chain links TRBV19 to TRBJ1-3, with 7 bases identical to TRBD1. CDR1 is LNHDA and CDR2 is SQIVND in the germline V gene (reference sequence). The CDR3 runs 15 residues. Unmatched junction bases numbered 2, after V lost 3 bases and J lost 0 bases. The DNA of the CDR3 is TGTGCCAGTAGTATCGCAGGGGGCTCTGGAAACACCATATATTTT. Translation: CASSIAGGSGNTIYF.

This chain links TRBV7-9 with TRBJ2-7; TRBD1 matches 9 bases. V trimming: 5 bases; J trimming: 10 bases; junction bases outside the gene matches: 6. This CDR3 spans 12 amino acids. Germline V gene lookup returns CDR1 SEHNR and CDR2 FQNEAQ (reference sequence). CDR3 bases: TGTGCCAGCAGCGTGGACAGGGGACAACAGTACGTC. As protein: CASSVDRGQQYV.

This chain joins TRBV7-8 and TRBJ2-2, with a possible D match to TRBD2 (5 bases). Looked up from germline, CDR1 is SGHVS and CDR2 is FQNEAQ. The CDR3 extends over 13 amino acids. Trimming pared 2 bases from V and 7 bases from J, leaving 8 bases between. CDR3 sequence: CASSLTSGGELFF. The CDR3 DNA follows: TGTGCCAGCAGCTTAACTAGTGGCGGGGAGCTGTTTTTT.

This chain connects TRBV4-1 to TRBJ2-2; 8 nucleotides agree with TRBD2. Trimming took 1 base from V and 12 from J; bases not matched to a gene: 7. The germline CDR1 and CDR2 sequences are MGHRA and YSYEKL. This CDR3 is built from 14 residues. CDR3 amino acids: CASSQVVAGYQLFF. In DNA form, the CDR3 reads TGCGCCAGCAGCCAAGTGGTAGCGGGATATCAGCTGTTTTTT.

This clone occurred once. The V call is TRBV7-2, the J call TRBJ2-3; D may be TRBD2 (5 bases). The CDR3 contains 12 residues. The V end was cut by 4 bases, the J end by 6 bases, with 8 bases between. CDR1 is SGHTA and CDR2 is FQGNSA in the germline V gene. For the CDR3, the DNA is TGTGCCAGCAGCTCCCAGCGGGATACGCAGTATTTT. This sequence encodes CASSSQRDTQYF.

This chain joins TRBV19 and TRBJ1-5, with D possibly TRBD1 on 5 matching bases. The germline V gene has CDR1 LNHDA and CDR2 SQIVND (reference sequence). Trimming left V 7 bases short and J 5 bases short, with 12 bases between. The CDR3 runs 13 residues. The CDR3 nucleotides are TGTGCCAGTACCTCTCAGGGAGATCAGCCCCAGCATTTT. Translating gives CASTSQGDQPQHF.

The rearrangement uses TRBV10-3 and TRBJ1-2, with D possibly matching TRBD1 (5 bases). There are 15 residues in the CDR3. CDR1 and CDR2 from the germline V gene are ENHRY and SYGVKD. V was trimmed by 6 bases and J by 4 bases, leaving 18 bases between them. DNA for the CDR3: TGTGCCATCAGAAGGACACTCCGAGAGGTCTATGGCTACACCTTC. As protein: CAIRRTLREVYGYTF.